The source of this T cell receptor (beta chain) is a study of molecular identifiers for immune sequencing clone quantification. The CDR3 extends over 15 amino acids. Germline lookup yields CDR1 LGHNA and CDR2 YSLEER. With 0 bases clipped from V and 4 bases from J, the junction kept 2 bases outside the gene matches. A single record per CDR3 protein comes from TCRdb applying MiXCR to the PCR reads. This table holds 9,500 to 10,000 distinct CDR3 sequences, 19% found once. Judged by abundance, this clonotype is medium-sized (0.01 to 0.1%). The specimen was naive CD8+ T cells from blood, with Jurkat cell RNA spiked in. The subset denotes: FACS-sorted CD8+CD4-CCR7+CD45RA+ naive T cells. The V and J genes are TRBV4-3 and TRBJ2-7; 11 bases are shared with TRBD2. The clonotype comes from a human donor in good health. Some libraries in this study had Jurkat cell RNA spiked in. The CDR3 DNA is TGCGCCAGCAGCCAAGAAACTAGCGGGGGTTACGAGCAGTACTTC. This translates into CASSQETSGGYEQYF.